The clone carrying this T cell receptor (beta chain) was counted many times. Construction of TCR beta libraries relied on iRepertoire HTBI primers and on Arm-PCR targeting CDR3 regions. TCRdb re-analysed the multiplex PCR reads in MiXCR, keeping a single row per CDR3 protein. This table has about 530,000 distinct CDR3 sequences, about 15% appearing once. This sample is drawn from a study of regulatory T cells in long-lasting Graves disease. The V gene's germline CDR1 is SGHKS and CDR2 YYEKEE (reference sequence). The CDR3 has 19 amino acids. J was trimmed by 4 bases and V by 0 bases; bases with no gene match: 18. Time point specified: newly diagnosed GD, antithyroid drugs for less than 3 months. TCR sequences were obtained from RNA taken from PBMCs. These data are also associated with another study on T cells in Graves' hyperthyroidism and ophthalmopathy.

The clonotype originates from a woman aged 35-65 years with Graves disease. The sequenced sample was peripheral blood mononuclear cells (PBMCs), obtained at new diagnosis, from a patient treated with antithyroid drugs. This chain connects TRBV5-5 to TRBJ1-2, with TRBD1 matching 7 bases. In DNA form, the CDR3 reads TGTGCCAGCAGCTTGGCGCCAGCGGCAGGGGGACCCTTGAGCTATGGCTACACCTTC. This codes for CASSLAPAAGGPLSYGYTF.